The present entry profiles one TCR beta chain with its context. The target antigen is unknown. This record belongs to a study of cytotoxic CD8 clonotypes in ibrutinib-treated CLL. Study-wide results and caveats: In comparison with age-matched healthy donors, baseline clonality was higher and tracked circulating CD8+ T-cell counts. Few clonotypes were public, and these shrank or held steady under treatment.

PBMCs were cryopreserved, and roughly 2 micrograms of genomic DNA from them went into TCR beta libraries. Sequencing was performed with immunoSEQ multiplex PCR; in TCRdb, only in-frame clones are kept and a portion is missing. The sample consists of approximately 340,000 clones, 67% of them appearing once. Trimming removed 3 bases at V and 10 bases at J, with 13 bases between. CDR1 MDHEN and CDR2 SYDVKM come from the germline V gene. CDR3 length: 13 amino acids. The TCR comes from a human donor with chronic lymphocytic leukemia. This material consisted of PBMCs, taken after 36 months of ibrutinib treatment. This rearrangement joins TRBV28 to TRBJ2-1, with D possibly being TRBD1 (6 bases). The DNA of the CDR3 is TGTGCCAGCAGTTTCATAGCCGGACAGGAGCAGTTCTTC. This gives the protein CASSFIAGQEQFF.